The rows below give T cell receptor beta chains drawn from one sample of a study of blood T cell repertoires in COVID-19. Some clones are missing from TCRdb's copy, which holds only in-frame ones; the method was immunoSEQ multiplex PCR. This table has around 60,000 clones, approximately 83% appearing once. Material: peripheral blood. These TCRs come from an elderly woman with acute or convalescent COVID-19. Each CDR3 is given with its conserved first and last residue. The order of the fields is J gene, D gene, V gene, clone size, CDR3 protein, CDR3 DNA. The D gene is left open where the match is weak. Size tells how often a clone was seen (once, few, many) or the class of an expanded clone, and some rows leave it out.

TRBJ1-2,TRBD1,TRBV28,-,CASETPGTGFGYGYTF,TGTGCCAGTGAAACCCCCGGGACAGGGTTTGGGTATGGCTACACCTTC
TRBJ2-3,TRBD2,TRBV5-1,-,CASSLGLAGAGDTQYF,TGCGCCAGCAGCTTGGGACTAGCGGGGGCCGGGGATACGCAGTATTTT
TRBJ2-7,-,TRBV28,-,CASKKGGAGGPSYEQYF,TGTGCCAGCAAGAAAGGGGGGGCGGGTGGACCGTCCTACGAGCAGTACTTC
TRBJ1-1,-,TRBV7-2,-,CASSPSGAGRGLNTEAFF,TGTGCCAGCAGCCCAAGTGGGGCGGGGCGCGGTCTGAACACTGAAGCTTTCTTT
TRBJ2-7,-,TRBV19,once,CASSTLADGEQYF,TGTGCCAGTAGTACCTTAGCGGATGGGGAGCAGTACTTC
TRBJ2-7,-,TRBV12-3/TRBV12-4,-,CASSLGSGVTVHF,TGTGCCAGCAGTTTAGGGTCAGGGGTGACGGTGCACTTC
TRBJ2-5,TRBD2,TRBV14,few,CASSQWRGGQETQYF,TGTGCCAGCAGCCAATGGCGGGGGGGCCAAGAGACCCAGTACTTC
TRBJ2-4,-,TRBV5-1,-,CASSLGDVSGGSKNIQYF,TGCGCCAGCAGCTTGGGCGACGTCTCGGGGGGCTCGAAAAACATTCAGTACTTC
TRBJ2-7,-,TRBV4-1,-,CASSQEVLSEQYF,TGCGCCAGCAGCCAAGAAGTTCTATCCGAGCAGTACTTC
TRBJ1-2,TRBD1,TRBV5-4,-,CASSAGQETYGYTF,TGTGCCAGCAGCGCGGGACAGGAGACCTATGGCTACACCTTC
TRBJ2-2,-,TRBV27,-,CASSQRGTLNTGELFF,TGTGCCAGCAGTCAGAGGGGGACCTTAAACACCGGGGAGCTGTTTTTT
TRBJ1-1,-,TRBV15,-,CATSRAASNTEAFF,TGTGCCACCAGCAGGGCTGCTTCGAACACTGAAGCTTTCTTT
TRBJ2-1,-,TRBV6-2/TRBV6-3,-,CASSQPMFYNEQFF,TGTGCCAGCAGCCAGCCTATGTTCTACAATGAGCAGTTCTTC
TRBJ2-7,-,TRBV4-1,few,CASSQDDSGLYEQYF,TGCGCCAGCAGCCAAGACGATAGCGGACTCTACGAGCAGTACTTC
TRBJ2-1,-,TRBV5-1,-,CASSLSSGSTPHEQFF,TGCGCCAGCAGCTTGTCCTCCGGGAGTACACCCCATGAGCAGTTCTTC
TRBJ1-2,-,TRBV28,-,CASSGGDSTNYGYTF,TGTGCCAGCAGTGGGGGCGACAGTACTAACTATGGCTACACCTTC
TRBJ1-3,-,TRBV28,-,CASRGGNNAGNTIYF,TGTGCCAGCAGGGGGGGGAATAATGCTGGAAACACCATATATTTT
TRBJ2-3,TRBD2,TRBV7-2,-,CASSQTRLAGDTQYF,TGTGCCAGCAGCCAAACCAGACTAGCAGGAGATACGCAGTATTTT
TRBJ2-7,TRBD2,TRBV7-9,-,CASSLAGGSGRNEQYF,TGTGCCAGCAGCTTAGCGGGGGGTAGCGGGAGGAACGAGCAGTACTTC
TRBJ1-3,-,TRBV7-2,-,CASSGPWGNTIYF,TGTGCCAGCAGCGGCCCATGGGGAAACACCATATATTTT
TRBJ1-2,-,TRBV18,-,CASSSITGSNYGYTF,TGTGCCAGCTCCAGCATTACAGGTTCTAACTATGGCTACACCTTC
TRBJ1-6,-,TRBV2,-,CASSEASSLHF,TGTGCCAGCAGTGAAGCAAGTAGCCTCCACTTT